This T cell receptor beta chain was sequenced during a study of tumour-infiltrating T cells in Burkitt lymphoma. V shed 5 bases and J shed 3 bases, with 14 bases lying between them. This CDR3 comprises 15 residues. Germline V lookup: CDR1 SGHVS, CDR2 FQNEAQ. Repertoires were generated with immunoSEQ multiplex PCR, while TCRdb's copy carries only in-frame clones and drops some. The sample comprises some 9,200 clones, about three fifths of which are singletons, and about 5.2% rests with the top ten. The sequencing input was tumor tissue. The rearrangement joins TRBV7-8 to TRBJ1-5; D may be TRBD1 (5 bases). The sequence was collected from a human donor with diffuse large B-cell lymphoma. The CDR3 protein is CASSPQADHNQPQHF. The CDR3 nucleotides are TGTGCCAGCAGCCCACAGGCGGACCACAATCAGCCCCAGCATTTT.